Reported below is one TCR beta chain. These data are taken from a study of blood T cell repertoires in COVID-19. Overall study context: Samples representing acute and convalescent COVID-19 were sourced from the United States, Italy and Spain. Sources were T cells, B-cell-depleted T cells, or PBMCs; the material itself was cDNA or gDNA.

This CDR3 is 15 amino acids long. In germline, CDR1 is SGHDT, CDR2 YYEEEE. The V and J ends lost 4 bases and 6 bases respectively, with 19 bases between them. Sequenced by immunoSEQ multiplex PCR; TCRdb stores in-frame clones only, minus some. The sample includes about 180,000 clones, 87% of them seen just once. The chain combines TRBV5-6 with TRBJ1-2; tentatively, D is TRBD1 (5 bases). Input material: peripheral blood. The source of this sequence is a woman aged 45-59 years with acute or convalescent COVID-19. Written as DNA, the CDR3 is TGTGCCAGCAGCCTAGGAGGGGCTAAATATAATGGCTACACCTTC. This translates into CASSLGGAKYNGYTF.